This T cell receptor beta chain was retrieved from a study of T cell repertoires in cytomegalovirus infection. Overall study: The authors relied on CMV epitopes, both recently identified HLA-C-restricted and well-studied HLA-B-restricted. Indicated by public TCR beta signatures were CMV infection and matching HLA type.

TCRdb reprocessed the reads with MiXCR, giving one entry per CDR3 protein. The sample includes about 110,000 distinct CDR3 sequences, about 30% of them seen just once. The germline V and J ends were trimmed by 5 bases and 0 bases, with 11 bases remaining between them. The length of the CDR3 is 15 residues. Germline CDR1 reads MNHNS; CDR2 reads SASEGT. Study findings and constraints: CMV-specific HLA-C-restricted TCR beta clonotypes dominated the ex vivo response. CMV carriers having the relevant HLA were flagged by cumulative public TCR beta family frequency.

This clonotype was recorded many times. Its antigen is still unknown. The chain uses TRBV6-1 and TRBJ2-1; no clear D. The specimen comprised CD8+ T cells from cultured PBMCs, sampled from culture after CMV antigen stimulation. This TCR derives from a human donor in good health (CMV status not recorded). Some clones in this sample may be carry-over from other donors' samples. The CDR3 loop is CASSSTSDSYNEQFF. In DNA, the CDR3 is TGTGCCAGCAGTTCGACATCAGACTCCTACAATGAGCAGTTCTTC.